Sequencing of this TCR beta chain was carried out in a study of cytomegalovirus exposure and HLA in healthy donors (dated by TCRdb to the late 2010s). With regard to the full study: In an earlier analysis of under 600 of the donors, 276 Gb of sequence data and some 100 million unique TCR beta sequences from roughly 180 million T cells were reported. An early release covering about 600 HLA-typed donors comprised roughly 300 gigabases of sequencing data and roughly 86 million unique TCR sequences. Of the 300 to 500 genotyped donors, more than 75% were placed in the genetic ancestry cluster associated with self-reported Caucasian donors. The aim of the study was to test whether cataloging public T cell receptors could identify signatures of past pathogen exposure. Using immunosequencing, the study profiled T cell repertoires from around 670 subjects and related those repertoires to cytomegalovirus serostatus. Along with the roughly 610-subject first cohort, a separate validation cohort of around 120 different subjects was used. High-throughput TCR immunosequencing, statistical association of individual TCRs with disease status, and machine learning were combined to predict cytomegalovirus infection status. In a later analysis, previously published TCR beta repertoires from 550 to 750 donors were re-analyzed and high-resolution HLA genotyping was added so that TCR occurrence patterns could be studied. Rather than using new phenotypic data, the later analysis identified candidate immune exposures from TCR beta sequences and from how often those sequences occurred across donors. In an earlier analysis of 587 of the donors, high-throughput TCR beta sequencing was used to judge whether each TCR beta V gene segment behaved as functional or pseudogenic. Alongside the repertoire data, information on donor age, sex, ethnicity and CMV serostatus was compiled. In a later genetic analysis, genome-wide SNP genotypes for about 55% of the 666 donors were used, and that subset was treated as a discovery cohort. Every discovery cohort repertoire had been produced on one sequencing platform. Class I and class II HLA loci were covered by the typing at four-digit resolution. The number of typed donors differed by locus: roughly 620-630 for A, B, C, DRB1 and DQB1; 500 to 550 for DQA1; approximately 600 for DPA1; and about 450 for DPB1. Because of strong linkage in the cohort, roughly five DR-DQ haplotypes were treated as single units for association and clustering. Among 300 to 500 genotyped donors of the cohort, an average of about 220,000 unique TCR beta nucleotide sequences was sequenced per donor, of which about 19% were non-productive. The paper's findings and limits, for the study overall: A later analysis found that most CMV-associated TCR beta chains appeared HLA-restricted, with HLA associations seemingly driven largely by CMV exposure. Most TCR sequences were seen in very few donors, while some public TCRs were found in many individuals. According to a later genetic analysis, donors in an Asian-associated ancestry cluster had fewer N-insertions in productive TCRs than the approximately 670-donor mean. In an earlier analysis of some 500 of the donors, most TCR beta V segments appeared in productive rearrangements about 87% or about 30% of the time, broadly matching IMGT annotations. In both the original and validation cohorts, the classifier was reported to diagnose cytomegalovirus status with high specificity and sensitivity. A few of the identified cytomegalovirus-associated TCR beta chains were confirmed in vitro to be specific for cytomegalovirus antigens. A later analysis found that HLA-associated TCR beta chains were more clonally expanded and had lower generation probabilities than equally common non-associated chains. Several of the top co-occurrence clusters appeared to be linked to parvovirus B19, influenza, CMV and Epstein-Barr virus, according to a later analysis. Sequencing depth was assumed to be roughly uniform across donors in the presence/absence analyses, though that assumption may not hold. A cluster of highly shared sequence variants was judged likely to represent a technical artifact of the sequencing pipeline. When HLA alleles, especially DR and DQ, strongly co-occurred, attributing TCR associations to individual alleles was difficult. Over 15 rarely observed V segments, including chromosome 9 orphons, were excluded from the earlier analysis of almost 600 of the donors because counts were too low. The authors suggested that the approach could potentially be generalized to other disease states and immunological phenotypes. A later genetic analysis associated a missense DCLRE1C variant with V-gene and J-gene trimming of TCR beta chains, and an independent cohort replicated the association. Linkage disequilibrium might explain the correlated functional status among segregating V segments, but an unknown experimental factor could not be excluded. The only immune exposure information available for the cohort was CMV serostatus. Because HLA typing was unavailable for some donors at each locus, only the typed subset was used in association tests. In a later analysis, some 17,000 TCR beta sequences were associated with specific HLA alleles at a false discovery rate of 0.05. Some IMGT-functional V segments, including TRBV6-2 and TRBV6-3, could not be distinguished by the 87-base-pair reads and were therefore excluded. The study gave a list of under 200 TCR beta chains associated with cytomegalovirus. In this cohort, only TCR beta chains were sequenced, and detectable features were limited by the absence of alpha or paired-chain data. According to a later analysis, TCR association rates differed among HLA loci, with DRB1 alleles showing the most associated TCRs and HLA-C alleles showing the fewest. A further reported finding was that TCR beta sequences accurately predicted the HLA-A and HLA-B alleles for most subjects in the first cohort.

Libraries came from the immunoSEQ multiplex PCR assay. For the multiplex PCR, a mixture combining 60 forward primers for TCR Vbeta segments and 13 reverse primers for TCR Jbeta segments was used. The CDR3 region of rearranged TCR beta genes was amplified from genomic DNA by a multiplex PCR assay. Amplified TCR beta libraries were sequenced as 87-base-pair reads on the Illumina HiSeq System. On the authors' methods: A later analysis counted approximately 74 million unique TCR beta chains across the 700 or so repertoires, and approximately 11 million of these chains were shared by at least two donors. Raw reads were error-corrected and collapsed into unique sequences with a nearest-neighbor algorithm that merged closely related sequences to remove PCR and sequencing errors. To assign V, D and J gene segments, CDR3 sequences were aligned to IMGT reference sequences. For a sequence to be retained, a match of at least six nucleotides was required to both a V gene segment and a J gene segment. A rearrangement was called productive if the CDR3 had no stop codons and remained in frame with V and J, and every other rearrangement was called non-productive. Following IMGT convention, CDR3 was defined as the stretch from the second conserved V-encoded cysteine to the conserved J-encoded phenylalanine. Sequences without an unambiguous match to a single V gene segment were excluded from the earlier analysis of about 600 of the donors. An earlier analysis of a few hundred of the donors classified V segments as functional when productive rearrangements were above 56.7% and as segregating when the standard deviation between donors was above 5%. To diagnose cytomegalovirus status from the catalog of TCR beta chain sequences, a statistical classification framework was built. V and J gene assignment, in a later analysis, came from comparing TCR nucleotide sequences with IMGT/GENE-DB human TR gene sequences. The TCRdist pipeline was used in a later analysis to assign CDR3 sequences and most-parsimonious VDJ recombination scenarios. In a later analysis, every TCR beta chain was defined by the combination of its CDR3 amino acid sequence and its V-gene family, and reads without a unique V-gene family were dropped. In a later analysis, several hundred highly shared, low-generation-probability nucleotide sequences were removed to address suspected cross-contamination and a sequencing artifact. In a later analysis, a clonal expansion index was calculated for each public chain from normalized within-repertoire ranks of inferred template counts. Generation probabilities in a later analysis came from a VDJ recombination model fitted to out-of-frame rearrangements, and those results were checked against IGoR. A later analysis scored TCR-TCR, TCR-HLA and TCR-CMV co-occurrence with hypergeometric tests, applying a repertoire-size bias correction to TCR pairs. False discovery rates were estimated in a later analysis by permuting HLA or CMV assignments 20 times. In a later analysis, co-occurring TCRs were grouped with DBSCAN, and TCRdist sequence similarity was added when clustering was performed within HLA-allele-positive subsets. Repertoires with fewer than 30,000 or more than 120,000 public chains, plus five repertoires with anomalous nucleotide sharing, were excluded from co-occurrence clustering. Imported from immuneACCESS, the table was reduced by TCRdb to in-frame sequences with V and J called. These copies leave out some clones; in studies compared against another copy, an unresolved V gene accounts for under half, and the cause of the remainder is not known. V and J calls and clone size come straight from that table; D and trimming were deduced from the DNA. The sample has more than 200,000 clones on record. About 0.9% of the sample rests with the top ten.

After removal of 6 bases from V and 8 bases from J, the junction retains 7 bases not matched to a gene. Its CDR3 holds 15 amino acids, cysteine through phenylalanine. Just the 45-base CDR3 DNA is kept, in frame starting at base 1. From a lookup of the germline V gene (reference sequence), CDR1 and CDR2 are MNHEY and SMNVEV. As to this clone: Its specific antigen is unknown.

The cohort comprised some 730 healthy bone marrow donors. Cohort members were all nominally healthy when sampled, although unrecorded immune exposures were likely present. The donor tested CMV seropositive and was one of the 289 seropositive cohort members. A peripheral blood sample was provided by each donor, and peripheral blood mononuclear cells were used for TCR beta sequencing. Genomic DNA was extracted from the blood cell samples with the Qiagen DNeasy Blood Extraction Kit. The sample comprised PBMCs. This sequence uses TRBV27 and TRBJ1-6; 10 central nucleotides agree with TRBD1. The TCR originated in a young woman in good health and CMV-seropositive. At the DNA level, the sequence is TGTGCCAGCAGGCCCGGGACAGGGGTGGATTCACCCCTCCACTTT. Its protein product is CASRPGTGVDSPLHF.